These 26 T cell receptor beta chains share one sample of origin, sequenced in a study of blood T cell repertoires in COVID-19. Sequenced by immunoSEQ multiplex PCR; TCRdb stores in-frame clones only, minus some. The data hold 60,000 to 85,000 clones, with approximately 87% observed a single time. Sample: peripheral blood. All receptors come from a man over 45 with active COVID-19.

This clone was found once. The rearrangement uses TRBV7-2 and TRBJ1-3; no clear D. Per the germline V gene, CDR1 is SGHTA and CDR2 is FQGNSA. CDR3 length: 13 amino acids. V lost 4 bases and J 4 bases, leaving 8 bases between the germline ends. In DNA form, the CDR3 reads TGTGCCAGCAGCTCCCGTGTGGGAAACACCATATATTTT. Encoded protein: CASSSRVGNTIYF. The variable domain in full, with the rest retrieved from reference TRBV7-2 and TRBJ1-3, is GAGVSQSPSNKVTEKGKDVELRCDPISGHTALYWYRQSLGQGLEFLIYFQGNSAPDKSGLPSDRFSAERTGGSVSTLTIQRTQQEDSAVYLCASSSRVGNTIYFGEGSWLTVV.

The chain has TRBV5-1 and TRBJ1-2; D is perhaps TRBD1 (5 bases). With 0 bases removed from V and 1 base from J, the gap between germline ends came to 13 bases. Germline-derived CDR1 and CDR2 are SGHRS and YFSETQ. The CDR3 is made up of 16 amino acids. The CDR3 DNA reads TGCGCCAGCAGCTTGGCCTATACAGGCAGTAACTATGGCTACACCTTC. Translating it yields CASSLAYTGSNYGYTF.

CDR3 coding DNA: TGTGCCAGCAGTCCCGGTCGTGAGCAGTTCTTC. Translating it yields CASSPGREQFF. The chain joins TRBV6-5 to TRBJ2-1; D remains ambiguous. Trimming removed 5 bases at V and 9 bases at J, with 8 bases between. The CDR3 has 11 amino acids. Looked up from germline, CDR1 is MNHEY and CDR2 is SVGAGI.

This rearrangement joins TRBV5-3 to TRBJ2-2; D call uncertain. TRBV5-3 is labeled an ORF, and its function is uncertain. V was trimmed by 4 bases and J by 5 bases, leaving 18 bases between them. The CDR3 length is 16 residues. CDR3 sequence reads: CARSQPVVPPTGELFF. DNA for the CDR3: TGTGCCAGAAGCCAACCAGTGGTCCCACCTACCGGGGAGCTGTTTTTT.

CDR3 protein: CASAPQRDRGNTEAFF. The CDR3 nucleotides read TGTGCCAGCGCTCCTCAAAGGGACAGGGGGAACACTGAAGCTTTCTTT. The chain employs TRBV7-9 and TRBJ1-1, with 10 bases aligning to TRBD1. CDR1 SEHNR and CDR2 FQNEAQ come from the germline V gene (reference sequence). Trimming removed 8 bases from V and 1 base from J; junction bases left unmatched: 10. The length of the CDR3 is 16 residues.

The rearrangement joins TRBV2 to TRBJ2-2; TRBD2 matches 7 bases. Losses at the gene ends were 8 bases for V and 5 bases for J; bases not matched to a gene: 8. The CDR3 extends over 14 amino acids. Germline lookup yields CDR1 SNHLY and CDR2 FYNNEI. CDR3 nucleotides: TGTGCCAGCGCGGAGCGGGGAGGAACCGGGGAGCTGTTTTTT. Its protein product is CASAERGGTGELFF.

The chain links TRBV18 to TRBJ2-5; tentative D call: TRBD2 (5 bases). The ends were cut back, 8 bases at V and 2 bases at J, with 9 bases in the middle. Germline V lookup: CDR1 KGHSH, CDR2 LQKENI. The CDR3 is 12 residues long. For the CDR3, the DNA is TGTGCCAGCAAGAGGGTTCAAGAGACCCAGTACTTC. Its translation: CASKRVQETQYF. The variable domain in full, completed from reference TRBV18 and TRBJ2-5, reads NAGVMQNPRHLVRRRGQEARLRCSPMKGHSHVYWYRQLPEEGLKFMVYLQKENIIDESGMPKERFSAEFPKEGPSILRIQQVVRGDSAAYFCASKRVQETQYFGPGTRLLVL.

The chain links TRBV3-1 (or the pseudogene TRBV3-2) to TRBJ1-1, with a tentative D call TRBD1 (6 bases). The CDR3 runs 17 residues. Germline V gene data show CDR1 as LGHDT and CDR2 as YNNKEL (reference sequence). The V end lost 0 bases, the J end lost 6 bases, and 20 bases lay between the germline ends. CDR3 amino acids: CASSQEPQGRLRAEAFF. CDR3 bases: TGTGCCAGCAGCCAAGAACCACAGGGTAGGCTTAGAGCTGAAGCTTTCTTT.

The chain links TRBV14 to TRBJ1-6; D unresolved. Germline V gene data show CDR1 as SGHDN and CDR2 as FVKESK. The V end was cut by 2 bases, the J end by 0 bases, with 8 bases between. The CDR3 extends over 16 amino acids. This CDR3 reads CASSQYGGSYNSPLHF. DNA of the CDR3: TGTGCCAGCAGCCAATATGGAGGCTCCTATAATTCACCCCTCCACTTT.

Only one count was recorded for this clone. This sequence joins TRBV6-2 or TRBV6-3 and TRBJ1-1, with TRBD1 identical over 10 bases. CDR1 MNHEY and CDR2 SVGEGT come from the germline V gene. The V gene end was trimmed by 2 bases and the J gene end by 1 base; junction bases not matched to a gene: 4. The CDR3 consists of 16 residues. CDR3 sequence: CASSYGTGVKNTEAFF. CDR3 in DNA: TGTGCCAGCAGTTACGGGACAGGGGTCAAGAACACTGAAGCTTTCTTT.

The chain is built from TRBV28 and TRBJ1-1, with 7 bases lining up with TRBD1. The V gene end was trimmed by 6 bases and the J gene end by 1 base; junction bases not matched to a gene: 2. This CDR3 region has 13 residues. The germline V gene encodes CDR1 MDHEN and CDR2 SYDVKM. The CDR3 nucleotides are TGTGCCAGCAGACGACAGGGGAACACTGAAGCTTTCTTT. Its translation: CASRRQGNTEAFF.

The chain couples TRBV5-1 to TRBJ2-4; 11 positions match TRBD1. Looked up from germline, CDR1 is SGHRS and CDR2 is YFSETQ. This CDR3 spans 14 amino acids. J lost 8 bases, V lost 4 bases, and 5 bases had no gene match. This chain's CDR3 is CASSTGTGGYIQYF. Here the CDR3 DNA reads TGCGCCAGCAGCACTGGGACAGGGGGATACATTCAGTACTTC.

The V call is TRBV19, the J call TRBJ1-2; D is unresolved. V shed 6 bases and J shed 2 bases, with 4 bases lying between them. The CDR3 spans 11 residues. CDR1 LNHDA and CDR2 SQIVND come from the germline V gene (reference sequence). The CDR3: CASRRNYGYTF. The CDR3 nucleotides are TGTGCCAGTAGACGGAACTATGGCTACACCTTC.

The chain recombines TRBV18 with TRBJ2-7; 9 bases agree with TRBD1. The CDR3 is 15 amino acids. The germline gives CDR1 KGHSH, CDR2 LQKENI. V trimming: 3 bases; J trimming: 0 bases; junction bases outside the gene matches: 3. The CDR3 reads CASSPLDRGSYEQYF. The CDR3 DNA follows: TGTGCCAGCTCACCTCTGGACAGGGGCTCCTACGAGCAGTACTTC.

The chain recombines TRBV30 with TRBJ2-3, with a tentative D call TRBD2 (7 bases). Germline lookup yields CDR1 GTSNPN and CDR2 SVGIG (reference sequence). The ends were cut back, 5 bases at V and 2 bases at J, with 23 bases in the middle. CDR3 length: 17 amino acids. The CDR3 sequence: CAWEGFQRDKITDTQYF. CDR3 bases: TGTGCCTGGGAGGGCTTTCAGCGGGACAAGATCACAGATACGCAGTATTTT.

This rearrangement joins TRBV11-3 to TRBJ2-7; D possibly corresponds to TRBD1 (5 bases). The germline V and J ends were trimmed by 5 bases and 2 bases, with 13 bases remaining between them. CDR1 is SGHNT and CDR2 is YENEEA in the germline V gene. The CDR3 consists of 14 residues. The CDR3 coding sequence is TGTGCCAGCAGCCGCGTGCAGGGTCCCTACGAGCAGTACTTC. This codes for CASSRVQGPYEQYF.

This chain joins TRBV28 and TRBJ2-1; TRBD1 is a possible D gene (5 bases). Germline assignment: CDR1 MDHEN and CDR2 SYDVKM. CDR3 length equals 15 residues. Trimming took off 7 bases at V and 6 bases at J, with 19 bases between the two ends. CDR3 coding DNA: TGTGCCAGCATTGCGGAGTCGCAGGGAAGCAATGAGCAGTTCTTC. This gives the protein CASIAESQGSNEQFF.

V usage is TRBV10-3 and J usage is TRBJ1-3; 7 bases agree with TRBD1. The length of the CDR3 is 13 residues. V lost 10 bases to trimming and J lost 4 bases; unmatched junction nucleotides: 7. Germline CDR1 and CDR2: ENHRY and SYGVKD. The CDR3 region is CANSGTDGNTIYF. CDR3 sequence (DNA): TGTGCCAACTCCGGGACAGACGGAAACACCATATATTTT.

The chain employs TRBV3-1 (or the pseudogene TRBV3-2) and TRBJ2-2; D might be TRBD2 (5 bases). The germline gives CDR1 LGHDT, CDR2 YNNKEL (reference sequence). This CDR3 contains 17 residues. V dropped 0 bases and J dropped 4 bases, with 15 bases sitting between them. As DNA, the CDR3 is TGTGCCAGCAGCCAAGATCGGCTAGCATGGGCCACCGGGGAGCTGTTTTTT. Its translation is CASSQDRLAWATGELFF.

In DNA, the CDR3 is TGTGCCAGCAGTCCATTCAGGACAGCGTCCACCGGGGAGCTGTTTTTT. Protein: CASSPFRTASTGELFF. The rearrangement links TRBV27 to TRBJ2-2, with D perhaps matching TRBD1 (6 bases). CDR3 size: 16 residues. Trimming took off 5 bases at V and 4 bases at J, with 17 bases between the two ends. Germline CDR1 and CDR2: MNHEY and SMNVEV (reference sequence).

The V call is TRBV2, the J call TRBJ1-3; no clear D. V was shortened by 8 bases and J by 9 bases, with 20 bases between the two germline ends. The CDR3 sequence is 14 residues long. Germline CDR1 reads SNHLY; CDR2 reads FYNNEI. Written as DNA, the CDR3 is TGTGCCAGCGCCCTTTCGGGAGGGTCCGGCACCATATATTTT. Protein product: CASALSGGSGTIYF. The entire variable domain, with the rest obtained from reference TRBV2 and TRBJ1-3, is as follows: EPEVTQTPSHQVTQMGQEVILRCVPISNHLYFYWYRQILGQKVEFLVSFYNNEISEKSEIFDDQFSVERPDGSNFTLKIRSTKLEDSAMYFCASALSGGSGTIYFGEGSWLTVV.

The chain joins TRBV6-5 to TRBJ2-1; possibly TRBD2 for D (5 bases). The ends were cut back, 5 bases at V and 9 bases at J, with 11 bases in the middle. Germline-derived CDR1 and CDR2 are MNHEY and SVGAGI. The CDR3 length is 12 residues. CDR3 DNA sequence: TGTGCCAGCAGTCAGCCAGAGGGTGAGCAGTTCTTC. Translated: CASSQPEGEQFF.

The CDR3 DNA sequence: TGTGCCAGCCAACTAGCGGGAGTTGGCGGGGAGCTGTTTTTT. This sequence encodes CASQLAGVGGELFF. The chain is built from TRBV2 and TRBJ2-2; 11 bases match TRBD2. This CDR3 spans 14 amino acids. Germline-derived CDR1 and CDR2 are SNHLY and FYNNEI. The ends lost 8 bases at V and 7 bases at J; junction bases unmatched: 6.

CDR3 in amino acids: CASSPQIGRVSYNEQFF. As DNA, the CDR3 is TGTGCCAGCAGCCCCCAAATCGGGAGGGTCTCCTACAATGAGCAGTTCTTC. J is TRBJ2-1 and V is TRBV7-3, with 8 bases that match TRBD2. The CDR3 loop spans 17 amino acids. The V segment lost 5 bases and the J segment 0 bases; nucleotides outside the gene matches: 9. Looked up from germline, CDR1 is SGHTA and CDR2 is FQGTGA.

The CDR3 coding sequence is TGTGCCAGCAGCCAAGATCTCGGGACTACTTACTACGAGCAGTACTTC. Translation: CASSQDLGTTYYEQYF. V is TRBV4-2 and J is TRBJ2-7; 7 nucleotides agree with TRBD2. V was pared by 0 bases and J by 3 bases, with 8 bases of the junction left unmatched. The V gene's germline CDR1 is LGHNA and CDR2 YNFKEQ. This CDR3 has 16 residues.

V is TRBV6-4 and J is TRBJ2-2; D might be TRBD2 (5 bases). The V gene lost 3 bases and the J gene lost 3 bases, with 5 bases spanning the gap. Looked up from germline, CDR1 is MRHNA and CDR2 is SNTAGT. This CDR3 comprises 13 residues. The CDR3 loop reads CASSEADTGELFF. CDR3 coding DNA: TGTGCCAGCAGTGAAGCGGACACCGGGGAGCTGTTTTTT.